This TCR beta chain was profiled in a study of CD8 T cells in ankylosing spondylitis. Each CDR3 protein gets one entry after TCRdb re-called the 5' RACE reads with MiXCR. The sample holds about 100,000 distinct CDR3 sequences, more than 20% seen once. This clonotype was observed a handful of times. The V and J ends lost 3 bases and 5 bases respectively, with 11 bases between them. The CDR3 consists of 12 residues. CDR1 and CDR2 from the germline V gene are GTSNPN and SVGIG (reference sequence). The material sequenced was synovial fluid, either unsorted or a sorted T cell fraction (not recorded which). The V gene is TRBV30, the J gene TRBJ2-7; D possibly uses TRBD1 or TRBD2 (5 bases each). The TCR was taken from a male donor with ankylosing spondylitis. CDR3 nucleotide sequence: TGTGCCTGGAGGAGGGGTGTCCACGAGCAGTACTTC. Protein: CAWRRGVHEQYF.